Detailed here is one T cell receptor beta chain. Its antigen is not known. The data are from a study of response to subunit inactivated influenza vaccine. Whole-study results and caveats: The study's authors posited that every seasonal influenza vaccination enlists few new T cells.

From germline, CDR1 is DFQATT and CDR2 SNEGSKA (reference sequence). The CDR3 totals 15 residues. V lost 5 bases to trimming and J lost 1 base, with 18 bases between them. In TCRdb, the RT-PCR reads were re-called with MiXCR into one record per CDR3 protein. This table has about 480,000 distinct CDR3 sequences, approximately 11% appearing once. The chain is built from TRBV20-1 and TRBJ2-7; D may be TRBD2 (7 bases). The sequences come from PBMCs from blood, collected 40 to 50 days after vaccination. The receptor was derived from a man aged 45 to 65 who received an inactivated influenza vaccine. In DNA form, the CDR3 reads TGCAGTGCTTCCTTGGGGGGGGGCGCATCCTACGAGCAGTACTTC. Protein sequence: CSASLGGGASYEQYF.